These 16 T cell receptor beta chains were sequenced from one sample in a study of blood T cells in healthy people across ages (dated by TCRdb to between 2015 and 2017). The library was prepared using 5' RACE. These reads were obtained on an Illumina HiSeq 2500. A second PCR of roughly 6 to 11 cycles was run with a J-beta primer mix and a sample-barcoded 5' primer. TCRdb reanalyzed the raw reads on its own, using fastp at Q25 for trimming and MiXCR for clone calling, and kept in-frame beta chains. One record per CDR3 amino acid sequence lists the most common genes and DNA. The sample records approximately 780,000 distinct CDR3 sequences, about a quarter of which are singletons. About 3% of the sample is taken by the ten largest. The same sample was also used in a study of T cells of mothers and their children.

Sequencing input: blood. The source of these receptors is a boy younger than 18 in good health.

The chain employs TRBV11-1 and TRBJ2-3, with D tentatively TRBD1 (6 bases). With 4 bases removed from V and 2 bases from J, the gap between germline ends came to 13 bases. CDR3 size: 15 residues. The germline V gene encodes CDR1 SGHAT and CDR2 FQDESV (reference sequence). The CDR3 sequence: CASSSQGWYTDTQYF. The CDR3 DNA reads as TGTGCCAGCAGCTCGCAGGGGTGGTACACAGATACGCAGTATTTT.

This clonotype turned up a few times. This chain links TRBV9 with TRBJ2-7, with TRBD1 identical over 10 bases. Per germline, CDR1 SGDLS and CDR2 YYNGEE. CDR3 length: 14 residues. V shed 1 base and J 6 bases; nucleotides not matched to a gene: 4. The CDR3 nucleotides read TGTGCCAGCAGCGTAAGGACAGGGGGATCCGAGCAGTACTTC. Translated, it gives CASSVRTGGSEQYF.

The V gene is TRBV3-1, the J gene TRBJ2-5, with D unresolved. The DNA end favors TRBJ2-7, so the J call may be wrong. The V gene's germline CDR1 is LGHDT and CDR2 YNNKEL (reference sequence). This CDR3 region has 16 residues. Here the CDR3 reads CASSPREDATYYEQYF. The CDR3 nucleotides are TGTGCCAGCAGCCCCCGTGAGGACGCTACATACTACGAGCAGTACTTC.

J is TRBJ2-2 and V is TRBV19; D might be TRBD1 (6 bases). Germline V gene data show CDR1 as LNHDA and CDR2 as SQIVND (reference sequence). The CDR3 sequence is 14 residues long. V lost 3 bases to trimming and J lost 5 bases, with 10 bases between them. The CDR3 protein is CASSISQGTGELFF. The CDR3 bases are TGTGCCAGTAGTATCTCTCAGGGGACCGGGGAGCTGTTTTTT. Full variable domain (missing parts from reference TRBV19 and TRBJ2-2): DGGITQSPKYLFRKEGQNVTLSCEQNLNHDAMYWYRQDPGQGLRLIYYSQIVNDFQKGDIAEGYSVSREKKESFPLTVTSAQKNPTAFYLCASSISQGTGELFFGEGSRLTVL.

This clonotype was picked up a small number of times. The junction does not match germline at one end; this may be a read error. J is TRBJ2-5 and V is TRBV3-1, with 8 bases that match TRBD1. The J call is uncertain, as TRBJ2-1 better fits the DNA end. Looked up from germline, CDR1 is LGHDT and CDR2 is YNNKEL (reference sequence). The CDR3 totals 15 residues. CDR3 DNA sequence: TGTACCAGCACAAAGGGGGCGTTGACAGGGGATGAGCAGTTCTTC. It codes for CTSTKGALTGDEQFF.

The chain recombines TRBV11-2 with TRBJ2-5; 9 nucleotides agree with TRBD2. The last part of the DNA fits TRBJ2-1 better; the J call may be wrong. The V gene's germline CDR1 is SGHAT and CDR2 FQNNGV. This CDR3 comprises 16 residues. The CDR3 reads CASSLSRRGGSGEQFF. In DNA form, the CDR3 reads TGTGCCAGCAGTCTTAGTCGGCGGGGGGGGTCTGGTGAGCAGTTCTTC.

The chain couples TRBV4-1 to TRBJ1-1; 8 positions agree with TRBD1. V shed 5 bases and J 3 bases; nucleotides not matched to a gene: 11. The CDR3 length is 16 residues. The germline V gene encodes CDR1 MGHRA and CDR2 YSYEKL. The CDR3 coding sequence is TGCGCCAGCAGCGGGCGGACAGGGCGAATGGACACTGAAGCTTTCTTT. It specifies CASSGRTGRMDTEAFF.

V and J are TRBV5-1 and TRBJ1-1; the D is unclear. V shed 4 bases and J shed 3 bases, with 16 bases lying between them. This CDR3 comprises 15 residues. The V gene's germline CDR1 is SGHRS and CDR2 YFSETQ. This CDR3 is CASSEASGRDTEAFF. For the CDR3, the DNA is TGCGCCAGCAGCGAAGCATCGGGTCGGGACACTGAAGCTTTCTTT.

This clonotype was observed a handful of times. The rearrangement uses TRBV12-3 or TRBV12-4 and TRBJ2-7; 10 nucleotides agree with TRBD2. The J call may not be correct, given that the DNA end is closer to TRBJ2-1. CDR3 size: 14 residues. As DNA, the CDR3 is TGTGCCAGCAGTCCCAGCGGGGGGGCTGGTGAGCAGTTCTTC. Translated, it gives CASSPSGGAGEQFF.

V usage is TRBV5-5 and J usage is TRBJ2-6, with TRBD1 matching over 9 bases. The CDR3 is 17 amino acids. The V gene end was trimmed by 0 bases and the J gene end by 1 base; junction bases not matched to a gene: 2. Germline values: CDR1 SGHKS, CDR2 YYEKEE (reference sequence). Here the CDR3 reads CASSLAGQGSGANVLTF. CDR3 nucleotides: TGTGCCAGCAGCTTGGCTGGACAGGGGTCTGGGGCCAACGTCCTGACTTTC.

The chain has TRBV6-5 and TRBJ2-7; 7 bases fit TRBD1. Per the germline V gene, CDR1 is MNHEY and CDR2 is SVGAGI. The length of the CDR3 is 15 residues. Trimming removed 4 bases from V and 4 bases from J; junction bases left unmatched: 10. The CDR3, as DNA: TGTGCCAGCAGTTCCGTTTTGACAGGGAAGTACGAGCAGTACTTC. Translating gives CASSSVLTGKYEQYF.

The chain links TRBV4-1 to TRBJ2-1; D gene ambiguous. The tail of the sequence fits TRBJ2-5 better, so the J call may be wrong. The CDR3 covers 14 residues. In germline, CDR1 is MGHRA, CDR2 YSYEKL. The CDR3 DNA reads as TGCGCCACCTCAGTCCAATTGGCTGCGGAGACCCAGTACTTC. It translates to CATSVQLAAETQYF.

This clonotype was observed a few times. The chain uses TRBV25-1 and TRBJ2-5; 13 bases match TRBD2. The CDR3 loop spans 14 amino acids. The V and J ends lost 7 bases and 5 bases, in that order; junction bases with no gene match: 4. The germline V gene has CDR1 MGHDK and CDR2 SYGVNS. The DNA of the CDR3 is TGTGCCAGCACGACTAGCGGGGGGCGGGAGACCCAGTACTTC. It codes for CASTTSGGRETQYF.

V is TRBV6-6 and J is TRBJ2-5, with 7 bases that match TRBD2. V trimming: 0 bases; J trimming: 4 bases; junction bases outside the gene matches: 8. The V gene's germline CDR1 is MNHNY and CDR2 SVGAGI (reference sequence). CDR3 length: 16 residues. CDR3 sequence: CASSYSGPTGGETQYF. For the CDR3, the DNA is TGTGCCAGCAGTTACTCAGGCCCCACGGGGGGAGAGACCCAGTACTTC.

This clonotype came up a few times. The rearrangement uses TRBV20-1 and TRBJ2-7, with D possibly matching TRBD1 (6 bases). Trimming took off 3 bases at V and 4 bases at J, with 13 bases between the two ends. CDR1 is DFQATT, CDR2 SNEGSKA, per germline (reference sequence). The CDR3 extends over 13 amino acids. The CDR3 nucleotides are TGCAGTGCTAGTTCAACAGGGTCGTACGAGCAGTACTTC. Translation gives CSASSTGSYEQYF.

This clonotype was observed a handful of times. The chain uses TRBV6-1 and TRBJ1-4; perhaps TRBD1 as D (5 bases). The CDR3 runs 17 residues. The V end was cut by 3 bases, the J end by 6 bases, with 20 bases between. CDR1 is MNHNS and CDR2 is SASEGT in the germline V gene. The CDR3 DNA follows: TGTGCCAGCAGTGAGGCGCTTCGAGCCCGGGGGGATGAAAAACTGTTTTTT. It codes for CASSEALRARGDEKLFF.